The 30 T cell receptor beta chains below were found in one sample sequenced in a study of breast tumors, draining lymph nodes, adjacent tissues. A single record per CDR3 protein comes from TCRdb applying MiXCR to the multiplex PCR reads. The sample shows about 89,000 distinct CDR3 sequences, approximately 31% of them seen only once. Axillary draining lymph nodes of breast cancer patients supplied the node samples. Sequencing was carried out using axillary lymph node tissue. The receptors were gathered from a female donor with breast cancer. Some clones in this sample may be carry-over from other donors' samples.

In its sample, this clonotype was seen many times. The genes are TRBV20-1 and TRBJ2-5; 14 bases are a match to TRBD2. The CDR3 runs 16 residues. Germline CDR1 and CDR2: DFQATT and SNEGSKA (reference sequence). The trim removed 5 bases at V and 3 bases at J, leaving 8 bases unmatched. As DNA, the CDR3 is TGCAGTGCTTCTCCGGGACTAGCGGGAGCAGAAGAGACCCAGTACTTC. Its translation: CSASPGLAGAEETQYF.

This clonotype appeared many times. V and J are TRBV29-1 and TRBJ1-2; 11 bases map to TRBD1. V was clipped by 4 bases and J by 4 bases; unmatched bases: 5. Germline CDR1 is SQVTM and CDR2 is ANQGSEA. This CDR3 spans 14 amino acids. The CDR3 DNA is TGCAGCGTTGTGGACAGGGGGCGCACCTATGGCTACACCTTC. It is translated as CSVVDRGRTYGYTF.

This chain joins TRBV20-1 and TRBJ2-2; 16 nucleotides agree with TRBD2. CDR3 length: 18 residues. Germline CDR1 is DFQATT and CDR2 is SNEGSKA (reference sequence). The V segment lost 6 bases and the J segment 4 bases; nucleotides outside the gene matches: 11. CDR3 residues: CSARGLAGGPIGTGELFF. The CDR3 DNA reads TGCAGTGCCAGGGGACTAGCGGGAGGGCCGATCGGCACCGGGGAGCTGTTTTTT.

The chain uses TRBV20-1 and TRBJ1-5; D unresolved. Germline CDR1 reads DFQATT; CDR2 reads SNEGSKA (reference sequence). V was shortened by 1 base and J by 7 bases, with 17 bases between the two germline ends. CDR3 size: 15 residues. CDR3 loop: CSARGIAGGRQPQHF. The CDR3 bases are TGCAGTGCTAGAGGTATAGCGGGAGGACGGCAGCCCCAGCATTTT.

This clonotype has only one observation. The chain recombines TRBV7-3 with TRBJ2-3, with a tentative D call TRBD1 (6 bases). The CDR3 runs to 14 residues. The V and J ends lost 5 bases and 6 bases respectively, with 15 bases between them. Germline loops: CDR1 SGHTA, CDR2 FQGTGA. The CDR3 is CASSNSGGPDTQYF. In DNA, the CDR3 is TGTGCCAGCAGCAACAGTGGGGGCCCCGATACGCAGTATTTT.

About this clonotype: At one end the junction does not follow the germline gene, possibly because of a read error. This chain links TRBV24-1 with TRBJ2-7; 9 bases are a match to TRBD2. This CDR3 has 15 amino acids. Germline V CDR1 and CDR2: KGHDR, SFDVKD. The CDR3 loop reads CAASDPSGRNHEQYF. The CDR3, as DNA: TGTGCCGCCAGTGATCCAAGCGGGAGGAACCACGAGCAGTACTTC.

This clonotype occurred many times. The J gene is TRBJ2-6, the V gene TRBV19, with D uncertain. This CDR3 has 15 amino acids. The V and J ends lost 6 bases and 0 bases respectively, with 9 bases between them. The germline V gene encodes CDR1 LNHDA and CDR2 SQIVND (reference sequence). This CDR3 is CASSPWDSGANVLTF. In DNA form, the CDR3 reads TGTGCCAGTAGCCCCTGGGACTCTGGGGCCAACGTCCTGACTTTC.

Comments on this clonotype: This may be a read error: a much more frequent sequence differs by one nucleotide. This chain uses TRBV4-1 with TRBJ2-1, with D possibly being TRBD2 (7 bases). V lost 4 bases and J lost 7, with 20 bases in between. CDR1 MGHRA and CDR2 YSYEKL come from the germline V gene. The length of the CDR3 is 16 residues. The chain's CDR3 is CASSLVGRTATNEQFF. CDR3 sequence (DNA): TGCGCCAGCAGCCTAGTCGGGAGGACAGCTACGAATGAGCAGTTCTTC.

The V call is TRBV20-1, the J call TRBJ2-7; 7 positions match TRBD1. The CDR3 is 17 residues long. Germline CDR1 reads DFQATT; CDR2 reads SNEGSKA (reference sequence). V shed 0 bases and J 2 bases; nucleotides not matched to a gene: 13. The CDR3: CSARDRGRQGVTYEQYF. The CDR3 nucleotides are TGCAGTGCTAGAGATCGTGGCAGACAGGGTGTTACCTACGAGCAGTACTTC.

The chain joins TRBV18 to TRBJ2-6; no clear D gene. The V gene's germline CDR1 is KGHSH and CDR2 LQKENI. Deletions cut 6 bases from V and 4 bases from J, with 10 bases between. The CDR3 has 14 residues. CDR3 sequence: CASSVSSGANVLTF. CDR3 nucleotide sequence: TGTGCCAGCTCTGTGAGTTCGGGGGCCAACGTCCTGACTTTC.

This clonotype has a handful of counts. This chain joins TRBV7-6 and TRBJ2-5, with D maybe TRBD1 (6 bases). Trimming left V 4 bases short and J 2 bases short, with 14 bases between. The germline CDR1 and CDR2 sequences are SGHVS and FNYEAQ. The CDR3 is made up of 15 amino acids. CDR3 nucleotide sequence: TGTGCCAGCAGCTCCCCAGGGACATCGCAAGAGACCCAGTACTTC. It specifies CASSSPGTSQETQYF. The variable domain in full, completed from reference TRBV7-6 and TRBJ2-5, reads GAGVSQSPRYKVTKRGQDVALRCDPISGHVSLYWYRQALGQGPEFLTYFNYEAQQDKSGLPNDRFSAERPEGSISTLTIQRTEQRDSAMYRCASSSPGTSQETQYFGPGTRLLVL.

This clonotype was recorded many times. The V call is TRBV20-1, the J call TRBJ2-4; D remains ambiguous. Germline V CDR1 and CDR2: DFQATT, SNEGSKA (reference sequence). The CDR3 is made up of 17 amino acids. V was cut by 0 bases and J by 0 bases, with 15 bases left in between. The CDR3 here is CSARDYLIPEAKNIQYF. The DNA for the CDR3 is TGCAGTGCTAGAGATTATTTGATTCCGGAAGCCAAAAACATTCAGTACTTC.

A remark on this clonotype: A much bigger clone sits one base away, suggesting this may be a read error. The rearrangement uses TRBV6-1 and TRBJ2-7, with TRBD2 matching 7 bases. Germline values: CDR1 MNHNS, CDR2 SASEGT. This CDR3 is built from 15 residues. V dropped 5 bases and J dropped 1; count of bases not matched to a gene: 8. CDR3 nucleotide sequence: TGTGCCAGCAGTCAAGTAGCGGGCCGTTCCTACGAGCAGTACTTC. Translation gives CASSQVAGRSYEQYF.

In this sample, this clonotype turned up a few times. Being one base from a much bigger clone, this may be a read error. The chain uses TRBV6-5 and TRBJ2-7; 10 bases align to TRBD2. The CDR3 runs 14 residues. Germline CDR1 MNHEY, CDR2 SVGAGI. V shed 6 bases, J shed 6 bases, and the junction held 8 bases outside the gene matches. The CDR3 loop is CASSRRASGSEQYF. As DNA, the CDR3 is TGTGCCAGCAGCCGTAGGGCTAGCGGGAGCGAGCAGTACTTC.

This chain links TRBV12-3 or TRBV12-4 with TRBJ2-7, with 9 bases aligning to TRBD1. CDR3 size: 15 residues. Trimming at V came to 3 bases and at J to 2 bases, leaving 5 bases not matched to a gene. CDR3 nucleotide sequence: TGTGCCAGCAGTTTTTGGGACAGGGAAGCCTACGAGCAGTACTTC. Its translation is CASSFWDREAYEQYF.

In this sample, this clonotype turned up many times. The V and J genes are TRBV19 and TRBJ2-7; D is undetermined. Between the trimmed V and J ends, which lost 1 base and 7 bases, there was a span of 11 bases. CDR1 and CDR2 from the germline V gene are LNHDA and SQIVND (reference sequence). The CDR3 is made up of 13 amino acids. The CDR3 DNA sequence: TGTGCCAGTAGTATAGCTCTAGGTGGAGAGCAGTACTTC. It specifies CASSIALGGEQYF.

This clonotype was seen at least ten times. V usage is TRBV5-5 and J usage is TRBJ2-7; D might be TRBD2 (6 bases). Trimming left V 4 bases short and J 4 bases short, with 15 bases between. Germline-derived CDR1 and CDR2 are SGHKS and YYEKEE (reference sequence). This CDR3 spans 14 amino acids. The CDR3 here is CASSPGTSPYEQYF. The CDR3 DNA reads TGTGCCAGCAGCCCGGGGACTTCCCCGTACGAGCAGTACTTC.

CDR3 sequence reads: CASGHGYEQYF. CDR3 coding DNA: TGTGCCAGCGGGCACGGCTACGAGCAGTACTTC. V and J are TRBV6-1 and TRBJ2-7; D gene uncertain. The CDR3 extends over 11 amino acids. Germline lookup yields CDR1 MNHNS and CDR2 SASEGT. Trimming left V 8 bases short and J 3 bases short, with 8 bases between.

This clonotype showed up many times. This chain connects TRBV5-1 to TRBJ2-3; D gene ambiguous. The CDR3 runs 14 residues. Germline V gene sequence: CDR1 SGHRS, CDR2 YFSETQ. Trimming pared 4 bases from V and 2 bases from J, leaving 11 bases between. DNA for the CDR3: TGCGCCAGCAGCCCCACGGCTTCCACAGATACGCAGTATTTT. Translated, it gives CASSPTASTDTQYF.

This clonotype was picked up many times. The rearrangement links TRBV7-6 to TRBJ2-2; TRBD1 matches at 7 bases. The CDR3 contains 15 residues. Trimming cost V 5 bases and J 4 bases; bases outside gene matches: 7. Germline CDR1 is SGHVS and CDR2 is FNYEAQ. CDR3 bases: TGTGCCAGCAGCACACAGGGGTCGGGCACCGGGGAGCTGTTTTTT. It yields the protein CASSTQGSGTGELFF.

This clonotype was counted at least ten times. The V call is TRBV20-1, the J call TRBJ2-5; the D gene is possibly TRBD2 (6 bases). V was clipped by 1 base and J by 5 bases, with 8 bases between them. This CDR3 has 12 amino acids. Germline V gives CDR1 DFQATT, CDR2 SNEGSKA (reference sequence). Here the CDR3 reads CSARAGEETQYF. Here the CDR3 DNA reads TGCAGTGCTAGAGCGGGAGAGGAGACCCAGTACTTC.

The chain combines TRBV6-4 with TRBJ2-7, with 7 bases aligning to TRBD2. The CDR3 spans 17 residues. The germline gives CDR1 MRHNA, CDR2 SNTAGT. V was pared by 0 bases and J by 5 bases, with 13 bases of the junction left unmatched. The CDR3 DNA follows: TGTGCCAGCAGTGACTCGATGGCGGGAGTACATCCCCACGAGCAGTACTTC. This encodes CASSDSMAGVHPHEQYF.

The rearrangement uses TRBV4-3 and TRBJ2-1, with 7 positions matching TRBD1. Germline CDR1 and CDR2: LGHNA and YSLEER. This CDR3 region has 14 residues. V lost 5 bases, J lost 7 bases, and 8 bases stayed unmatched. This chain's CDR3 is CASSVRQGRNEQFF. CDR3 DNA sequence: TGCGCCAGCAGCGTTCGACAGGGACGGAATGAGCAGTTCTTC.

This clonotype was counted at least ten times. A read error is possible here, since a much larger clone lies one base away. The chain recombines TRBV20-1 with TRBJ2-7; 8 nucleotides agree with TRBD1. J gave up 6 bases and V 5 bases, and 6 bases lay outside the gene matches. This CDR3 is 12 amino acids long. Germline-derived CDR1 and CDR2 are DFQATT and SNEGSKA (reference sequence). The CDR3 DNA reads TGCAGTGCTTGGGACAGGTTATCCGAGCAGTACTTC. Encoded protein: CSAWDRLSEQYF.

This clonotype was picked up many times. A single base separates this from a much larger clone, so it may be a read error. The chain couples TRBV7-2 to TRBJ2-1, with TRBD1 identical over 8 bases. The V gene's germline CDR1 is SGHTA and CDR2 FQGNSA. The CDR3 contains 15 residues. CDR3 coding DNA: TGTGCCAGCAGCTTAGTCAGGGGGCTCAACAATGAGCGGTTCTTC. It is translated as CASSLVRGLNNERFF.

In its sample, this clonotype was seen many times. The rearrangement joins TRBV7-3 to TRBJ2-1; D may correspond to TRBD1 or TRBD2 (6 bases each). V gave up 1 base and J gave up 3 bases, with 25 bases separating them. Germline loops: CDR1 SGHTA, CDR2 FQGTGA. This CDR3 has 20 amino acids. The CDR3 sequence is CASSLKGGRGAGPNYNEQFF. The DNA for the CDR3 is TGTGCCAGCAGCTTAAAGGGGGGAAGAGGAGCGGGCCCCAACTACAATGAGCAGTTCTTC.

This clonotype has a count of ten or more. The rearrangement uses TRBV12-3 or TRBV12-4 and TRBJ2-1, with D possibly being TRBD2 (5 bases). The CDR3 contains 14 residues. V was cut by 7 bases and J by 5 bases, with 15 bases left in between. Here the CDR3 DNA reads TGTGCCAGCACCATAGACGGGAAAAACAATGAGCAGTTCTTC. It codes for CASTIDGKNNEQFF.

This clonotype was counted many times. This may be a read error: a much more frequent sequence differs by one nucleotide. The rearrangement joins TRBV20-1 to TRBJ2-5; TRBD1 aligns across 10 bases. This CDR3 comprises 12 residues. CDR1 is DFQATT and CDR2 is SNEGSKA in the germline V gene (reference sequence). CDR3 region: CGGTGAEETPYF. DNA of the CDR3: TGCGGAGGGACAGGGGCTGAGGAGACCCCGTACTTC.

This clonotype was recorded many times. The chain carries TRBV7-3 and TRBJ1-1, with D hard to call. Looked up from germline, CDR1 is SGHTA and CDR2 is FQGTGA. Trimming cost V 3 bases and J 6 bases, with 17 bases left between them. This CDR3 spans 15 amino acids. The CDR3 sequence: CASSLDGRSGAEAFF. The CDR3 region has the DNA TGTGCCAGCAGCTTGGACGGCCGATCAGGCGCTGAAGCTTTCTTT.

This clonotype has a count of ten or more. The genes are TRBV20-1 and TRBJ1-5; D remains ambiguous. Germline V gene lookup returns CDR1 DFQATT and CDR2 SNEGSKA (reference sequence). Trimming removed 7 bases at V and 9 bases at J, with 16 bases between. The CDR3 totals 12 residues. In DNA, the CDR3 is TGCAGTGTCCCCGGGCGGCCTCGGCCCCAGCATTTT. This sequence encodes CSVPGRPRPQHF.